Below, 8 T cell receptor beta chains from the same sample are listed, as sequenced in a study of cytotoxic CD8 clonotypes in ibrutinib-treated CLL. The repertoire was sequenced with immunoSEQ multiplex PCR; TCRdb's copy has only in-frame clones and lacks some. The table includes around 160,000 clones, more than 75% detected once. The specimen comprised PBMCs, sampled after 12 months of ibrutinib treatment. Every receptor here comes from a human donor with chronic lymphocytic leukemia.

Of note for this clone: Other DNA sequences in the same sample also yield this CDR3. The rearrangement joins TRBV11-2 to TRBJ2-5, with 7 bases that match TRBD1. J lost 3 bases, V lost 1 base, and 14 bases had no gene match. This CDR3 has 18 amino acids. In germline, CDR1 is SGHAT, CDR2 FQNNGV. This chain's CDR3 is CASSLGRGGRPDEETQYF. The CDR3 DNA is TGTGCCAGCAGCTTAGGGCGAGGGGGCCGACCAGACGAAGAGACCCAGTACTTC.

The V and J genes are TRBV27 and TRBJ2-7; D tentatively reads TRBD1 or TRBD2 (6 bases each). Germline values: CDR1 MNHEY, CDR2 SMNVEV (reference sequence). Trimming shortened V by 2 bases and J by 4 bases, and 21 bases separated the two germline ends. The CDR3 totals 17 residues. DNA for the CDR3: TGTGCCAGCAGTTTAACTCAATTGGGGGGCTATCGGTACGAGCAGTACTTC. Protein sequence: CASSLTQLGGYRYEQYF.

The chain couples TRBV19 to TRBJ2-7; 10 bases are shared with TRBD1. CDR3 length equals 15 residues. Per the germline V gene, CDR1 is LNHDA and CDR2 is SQIVND (reference sequence). The V segment lost 5 bases and the J segment 6 bases; nucleotides outside the gene matches: 10. CDR3 in amino acids: CASSFRRDRGGEQYF. The CDR3 DNA follows: TGTGCCAGTAGTTTCCGCCGGGACAGGGGTGGCGAGCAGTACTTC.

On this clone itself: An end of the junction differs from the germline gene, which may be a read error. The chain carries TRBV6-5 and TRBJ2-7; maybe TRBD1 (6 bases). Germline V gives CDR1 MNHEY, CDR2 SVGAGI. This CDR3 comprises 13 residues. The CDR3 coding sequence is TGTGCCAGCAGATCCTCCGACAGGTTTGAGCTGTACTTC. Amino acid sequence: CASRSSDRFELYF.

This clone has only a few counts. The chain has TRBV10-3 and TRBJ1-6; D is undetermined. The V gene's germline CDR1 is ENHRY and CDR2 SYGVKD. This CDR3 spans 16 amino acids. V was shortened by 3 bases and J by 8 bases, with 17 bases between the two germline ends. CDR3: CAISDPWEEADSPLHF. CDR3 nucleotides: TGTGCCATCAGTGACCCTTGGGAGGAGGCGGATTCACCCCTCCACTTT.

V is TRBV6-1 and J is TRBJ2-5, with D perhaps matching TRBD1 (6 bases). The CDR3 loop spans 17 amino acids. Germline V lookup: CDR1 MNHNS, CDR2 SASEGT. Trimming left V 6 bases short and J 5 bases short, with 25 bases between. The CDR3 sequence: CASRETPSFDRPETQYF. The DNA for the CDR3 is TGTGCCAGCAGGGAAACCCCCTCGTTTGACAGGCCGGAGACCCAGTACTTC.

The V and J genes are TRBV7-9 and TRBJ1-4; maybe TRBD1 (5 bases). Germline V gives CDR1 SEHNR, CDR2 FQNEAQ (reference sequence). V lost 3 bases to trimming and J lost 2 bases, with 7 bases between them. The CDR3 spans 14 residues. The CDR3 loop is CASSFGTTNEKLFF. In DNA form, the CDR3 reads TGTGCCAGCAGCTTTGGGACCACTAATGAAAAACTGTTTTTT.

The V call is TRBV6-4, the J call TRBJ1-5, with 8 bases lining up with TRBD1. This CDR3 comprises 16 residues. Germline V gene lookup returns CDR1 MRHNA and CDR2 SNTAGT. Losses at the gene ends were 6 bases for V and 0 bases for J; bases not matched to a gene: 7. CDR3 protein: CASSRTGPYSNQPQHF. DNA of the CDR3: TGTGCCAGCAGCCGGACAGGGCCATATAGCAATCAGCCCCAGCATTTT.